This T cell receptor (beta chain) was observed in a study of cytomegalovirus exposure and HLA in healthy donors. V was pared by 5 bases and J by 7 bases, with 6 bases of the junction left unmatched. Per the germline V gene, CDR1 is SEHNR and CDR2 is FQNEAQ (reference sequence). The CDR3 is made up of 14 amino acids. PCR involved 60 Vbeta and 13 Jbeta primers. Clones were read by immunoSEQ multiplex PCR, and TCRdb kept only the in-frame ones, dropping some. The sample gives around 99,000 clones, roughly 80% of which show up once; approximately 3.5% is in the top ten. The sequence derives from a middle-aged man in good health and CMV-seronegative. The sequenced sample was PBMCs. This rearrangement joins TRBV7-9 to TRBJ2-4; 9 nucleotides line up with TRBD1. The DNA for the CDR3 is TGTGCCAGCAGCAGGGGACAGGGAGTGAACATTCAGTACTTC. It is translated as CASSRGQGVNIQYF.